These 18 T cell receptor beta chains share one sample of origin, sequenced in a study of cytomegalovirus exposure and HLA in healthy donors. The PCR contained 60 Vbeta and 13 Jbeta primers. Measured with immunoSEQ multiplex PCR; TCRdb has only the in-frame clones, and not every one. The table shows approximately 190,000 clones, with over 70% occurring only once. The sample comprised PBMCs. Every receptor here comes from a man in his forties or fifties in good health and CMV-seronegative.

The rearrangement links TRBV7-8 to TRBJ1-3; D ambiguous. Per the germline V gene, CDR1 is SGHVS and CDR2 is FQNEAQ. V was pared by 0 bases and J by 0 bases, with 9 bases between. The CDR3 is 16 amino acids. The DNA of the CDR3 is TGTGCCAGCAGCTTAGCGCGCGGGAGCTCTGGAAACACCATATATTTT. It codes for CASSLARGSSGNTIYF.

V and J are TRBV9 and TRBJ2-5; D gene unclear. V was trimmed by 0 bases and J by 5 bases, leaving 11 bases between them. The CDR3 runs 14 residues. Looked up from germline, CDR1 is SGDLS and CDR2 is YYNGEE. CDR3 protein: CASSVELLAETQYF. The CDR3 DNA follows: TGTGCCAGCAGCGTAGAATTACTCGCGGAGACCCAGTACTTC.

A word on this clone: The germline gene is not matched at one end of the junction; a read error may be the cause. This sequence joins TRBV7-7 and TRBJ2-5, with D hard to call. CDR3 length equals 13 residues. Germline V gene data show CDR1 as SSHAT and CDR2 as FNYEAQ (reference sequence). Here the CDR3 DNA reads TGTGCTAGCAGCGCAAGCTACCAAGAGACCCAGTACTTC. Amino acid sequence: CASSASYQETQYF.

This clone has only one observation. This chain connects TRBV7-7 to TRBJ2-5, with a tentative D call TRBD2 (5 bases). The germline V gene has CDR1 SSHAT and CDR2 FNYEAQ (reference sequence). CDR3 length: 14 amino acids. With 1 base removed from V and 11 bases from J, the gap between germline ends came to 17 bases. The CDR3 DNA is TGTGCCAGCAGCTTAGATATTGGTTTCGGGGAGCAGTACTTC. Encoded protein: CASSLDIGFGEQYF.

The chain uses TRBV6-6 and TRBJ2-3; unclear D gene. V was shortened by 0 bases and J by 6 bases, with 10 bases between the two germline ends. The CDR3 is 14 residues long. Germline V gives CDR1 MNHNY, CDR2 SVGAGI (reference sequence). CDR3 residues: CASSYSTSRDTQYF. Written as DNA, the CDR3 is TGTGCCAGCAGTTACTCTACCTCCCGGGATACGCAGTATTTT.

This clone came up a few times. This rearrangement joins TRBV19 to TRBJ1-2, with D unclear. Germline values: CDR1 LNHDA, CDR2 SQIVND (reference sequence). CDR3 length: 13 amino acids. Trimming removed 5 bases at V and 3 bases at J, with 10 bases between. In DNA, the CDR3 is TGTGCCAGTAGTGCAGACGGGTACTATGGCTACACCTTC. Amino acid sequence: CASSADGYYGYTF.

The chain uses TRBV9 and TRBJ2-1; D is possibly TRBD2 (5 bases). With 3 bases removed from V and 3 bases from J, the gap between germline ends came to 10 bases. Germline V gene data show CDR1 as SGDLS and CDR2 as YYNGEE. The CDR3 loop spans 14 amino acids. CDR3 nucleotide sequence: TGTGCCAGCAGCGCCGGGGATAACTACAATGAGCAGTTCTTC. Amino acids: CASSAGDNYNEQFF.

The chain is built from TRBV18 and TRBJ1-1; D unclear. Per the germline V gene, CDR1 is KGHSH and CDR2 is LQKENI. The length of the CDR3 is 17 residues. V shed 1 base and J shed 1 base, with 16 bases lying between them. The CDR3 is CASSPQSGWVGNTEAFF. The CDR3 region has the DNA TGTGCCAGCTCACCACAGTCGGGTTGGGTGGGGAACACTGAAGCTTTCTTT.

This chain uses TRBV2 with TRBJ1-2, with unresolved D. CDR3 length: 14 residues. Germline V gene lookup returns CDR1 SNHLY and CDR2 FYNNEI. Trimming left V 11 bases short and J 2 bases short, with 18 bases between. The CDR3 reads CASAPQTVNYGYTF. In nucleotides, the CDR3 is TGTGCCTCAGCGCCTCAAACTGTCAACTATGGCTACACCTTC.

The rearrangement uses TRBV7-3 and TRBJ2-2; 10 nucleotides match TRBD2. Germline CDR1 SGHTA, CDR2 FQGTGA. The CDR3 spans 16 residues. The junction had 6 bases not matched to a gene; V was cut back by 5 bases and J by 3 bases. CDR3 DNA: TGTGCCAGCAGCCTTACTAGCGGGGCGTACACCGGGGAGCTGTTTTTT. Its protein is CASSLTSGAYTGELFF.

CDR3 residues: CASSGARRTDTQYF. In nucleotides, the CDR3 is TGTGCCTCTAGCGGAGCGAGGAGAACAGATACGCAGTATTTT. The J gene is TRBJ2-3, the V gene TRBV30, with 7 bases matching TRBD2. The germline V gene encodes CDR1 GTSNPN and CDR2 SVGIG (reference sequence). The CDR3 is 14 amino acids. J was trimmed by 3 bases and V by 7 bases; bases with no gene match: 10.

A few counts support this clone. V gene TRBV4-3 combines with J gene TRBJ2-1, with 13 bases identical to TRBD2. Germline-derived CDR1 and CDR2 are LGHNA and YSLEER. After removal of 1 base from V and 9 bases from J, the junction contained 9 bases not matched to a gene. There are 17 residues in the CDR3. CDR3 sequence (DNA): TGCGCCAGCAGCCAAGGAACTAGCGGGGGGGCAGGGGGTGAGCAGTTCTTC. Its protein is CASSQGTSGGAGGEQFF.

This chain connects TRBV7-2 to TRBJ2-5; 7 bases line up with TRBD1. The CDR3 runs to 15 residues. Trimming cost V 3 bases and J 1 base; bases outside gene matches: 5. Germline CDR1 reads SGHTA; CDR2 reads FQGNSA. CDR3 DNA sequence: TGTGCCAGCAGCTTGGGGACAGTCCTCCAAGAGACCCAGTACTTC. It specifies CASSLGTVLQETQYF.

The chain combines TRBV2 with TRBJ1-5, with 7 nucleotides matching TRBD1. The V segment lost 4 bases and the J segment 6 bases; nucleotides outside the gene matches: 9. Germline V CDR1 and CDR2: SNHLY, FYNNEI. The CDR3 consists of 15 residues. CDR3 DNA sequence: TGTGCCAGCAGTGGGAGAGACAGGGTCCTTCAGCCCCAGCATTTT. It encodes CASSGRDRVLQPQHF. Looking up the rest from reference TRBV2 and TRBJ1-5 gives the full variable domain: EPEVTQTPSHQVTQMGQEVILRCVPISNHLYFYWYRQILGQKVEFLVSFYNNEISEKSEIFDDQFSVERPDGSNFTLKIRSTKLEDSAMYFCASSGRDRVLQPQHFGDGTRLSIL.

The chain has TRBV10-3 and TRBJ1-6; 10 nucleotides line up with TRBD1. Per the germline V gene, CDR1 is ENHRY and CDR2 is SYGVKD. Trimming removed 6 bases from V and 7 bases from J; junction bases left unmatched: 3. The CDR3 consists of 14 residues. The CDR3, as DNA: TGTGCCATCAGCCCGGGACAGGGGAATTCACCCCTCCACTTT. As protein: CAISPGQGNSPLHF.

The CDR3 region is CASSPGQGVADTQYF. CDR3 DNA sequence: TGTGCCAGCAGTCCCGGACAGGGAGTCGCAGATACGCAGTATTTT. V gene TRBV7-9 combines with J gene TRBJ2-3; 8 nucleotides align to TRBD1. The V segment lost 6 bases and the J segment 4 bases; nucleotides outside the gene matches: 9. Germline V gene sequence: CDR1 SEHNR, CDR2 FQNEAQ (reference sequence). The CDR3 length is 15 residues.

The chain uses TRBV7-3 and TRBJ2-3; 13 nucleotides align to TRBD2. The ends lost 5 bases at V and 5 bases at J; junction bases unmatched: 7. Germline V gene lookup returns CDR1 SGHTA and CDR2 FQGTGA. CDR3 length: 16 amino acids. This chain's CDR3 is CASSQGTSGARDTQYF. Written as DNA, the CDR3 is TGTGCCAGCAGCCAAGGGACTAGCGGGGCCCGAGATACGCAGTATTTT.

V gene TRBV4-2 combines with J gene TRBJ2-5; D is ambiguous. TRBJ2-7 explains the end of the DNA better; the J call may be wrong. This CDR3 has 15 amino acids. Per germline, CDR1 LGHNA and CDR2 YNFKEQ. The CDR3 DNA sequence: TGTGCCAGCAGCCAATCTTCCGTTATCTCCTACGAGCAGTACTTC. Translation: CASSQSSVISYEQYF.